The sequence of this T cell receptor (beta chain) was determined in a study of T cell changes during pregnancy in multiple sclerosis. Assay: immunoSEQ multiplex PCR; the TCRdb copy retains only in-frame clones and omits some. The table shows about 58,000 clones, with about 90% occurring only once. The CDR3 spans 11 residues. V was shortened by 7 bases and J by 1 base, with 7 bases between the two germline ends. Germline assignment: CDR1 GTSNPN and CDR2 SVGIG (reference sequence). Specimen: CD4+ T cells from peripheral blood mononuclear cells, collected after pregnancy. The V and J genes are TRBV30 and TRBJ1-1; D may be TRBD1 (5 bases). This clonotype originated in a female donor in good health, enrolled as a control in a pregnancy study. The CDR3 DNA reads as TGTGCCTCTACAGGGAACACTGAAGCTTTCTTT. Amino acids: CASTGNTEAFF.